The 30 T cell receptor beta chains reported below all come from one sample, sequenced in a study of beta chain features in type 1 diabetes. Expressed TCRB transcripts were sequenced after all isolated RNA was converted to cDNA. The protocol was immunoSEQ multiplex PCR, while the TCRdb copy is restricted to in-frame clones and leaves out a portion. Among 200,000 to 300,000 clones listed, roughly an eighth were seen once. Sequenced: naive CD4+ T cells from blood. These receptors all stem from a woman between 40 and 50 years old in good health.

In the case of this clone: Since a much larger clone is just one base distant, this may be a read error. The chain is built from TRBV5-6 and TRBJ2-3, with D unresolved. Germline V gives CDR1 SGHDT, CDR2 YYEEEE. V was pared by 4 bases and J by 0 bases, with 3 bases between. The CDR3 contains 12 residues. As DNA, the CDR3 is TGTGCCAGCAGCCCAAGCACAGATACGCAGTATTTT. Encoded protein: CASSPSTDTQYF.

V usage is TRBV9 and J usage is TRBJ2-1; D might be TRBD1 (6 bases). CDR3 length: 14 amino acids. Germline CDR1 and CDR2: SGDLS and YYNGEE. V lost 0 bases, J lost 9 bases, and 13 bases lay in between. This chain's CDR3 is CASSVVGARSEQFF. CDR3 sequence (DNA): TGTGCCAGCAGCGTAGTGGGGGCGAGGAGTGAGCAGTTCTTC.

This clone was counted between two and nine times. The genes are TRBV5-1 and TRBJ2-3; the D is unclear. V was trimmed by 0 bases and J by 4 bases, leaving 6 bases between them. From germline, CDR1 is SGHRS and CDR2 YFSETQ. The CDR3 consists of 13 residues. The DNA for the CDR3 is TGCGCCAGCAGCTTGGCGGCGGCAGATACGCAGTATTTT. Translating it yields CASSLAAADTQYF.

The chain recombines TRBV18 with TRBJ2-3; possibly TRBD1 for D (5 bases). V was trimmed by 6 bases and J by 0 bases, leaving 10 bases between them. There are 14 residues in the CDR3. Germline V gives CDR1 KGHSH, CDR2 LQKENI. The CDR3 DNA sequence: TGTGCCAGCTCGCGACAGATGAGCACAGATACGCAGTATTTT. It translates to CASSRQMSTDTQYF.

This clone appeared a few times. V usage is TRBV18 and J usage is TRBJ2-1, with 7 bases lining up with TRBD1. The CDR3 totals 15 residues. V was pared by 3 bases and J by 6 bases, with 8 bases of the junction left unmatched. Per the germline V gene, CDR1 is KGHSH and CDR2 is LQKENI. The CDR3 region has the DNA TGTGCCAGCTCACCTCCTCCGGGACAGTTCAATGAGCAGTTCTTC. Translated: CASSPPPGQFNEQFF.

This chain joins TRBV7-9 and TRBJ1-4, with a possible D match to TRBD1 (5 bases). The CDR3 is 18 amino acids. CDR1 and CDR2 (germline): SEHNR, FQNEAQ (reference sequence). V was cut by 6 bases and J by 3 bases, with 23 bases left in between. The CDR3 here is CASSSRVGRVGPNEKLFF. DNA of the CDR3: TGTGCCAGCAGTTCCAGAGTGGGCAGGGTGGGTCCTAATGAAAAACTGTTTTTT.

In this sample, this clone turned up a few times. V and J are TRBV19 and TRBJ1-6; perhaps TRBD1 as D (6 bases). The CDR3 extends over 14 amino acids. Trimming cost V 7 bases and J 10 bases, with 17 bases left between them. Germline CDR1 LNHDA, CDR2 SQIVND (reference sequence). CDR3 region: CASTREGGNSPLHF. DNA of the CDR3: TGTGCCAGTACCCGTGAGGGGGGGAACTCACCCCTCCACTTT.

The table lists this clone with a few counts. The V and J genes are TRBV19 and TRBJ2-7; 8 bases match TRBD1. The germline V gene encodes CDR1 LNHDA and CDR2 SQIVND (reference sequence). This CDR3 has 14 residues. V shed 5 bases and J 6 bases; nucleotides not matched to a gene: 9. CDR3 coding DNA: TGTGCCAGTAGTGCGGAAGGACAGGGCCGCGAGCAGTACTTC. Translated, it gives CASSAEGQGREQYF. Filled out from reference TRBV19 and TRBJ2-7, the complete variable domain reads DGGITQSPKYLFRKEGQNVTLSCEQNLNHDAMYWYRQDPGQGLRLIYYSQIVNDFQKGDIAEGYSVSREKKESFPLTVTSAQKNPTAFYLCASSAEGQGREQYFGPGTRLTVT.

This clone was counted a few times. The J gene is TRBJ2-7, the V gene TRBV4-1, with D perhaps TRBD2 (5 bases). Germline lookup yields CDR1 MGHRA and CDR2 YSYEKL. The CDR3 has 16 residues. V was cut by 1 base and J by 3 bases, with 16 bases left in between. The CDR3, as DNA: TGCGCCAGCAGCCAAGGCGCAGATCGGGGTATCTACGAGCAGTACTTC. Amino acid sequence: CASSQGADRGIYEQYF.

The J gene is TRBJ2-7, the V gene TRBV28; 7 bases match TRBD2. J lost 2 bases, V lost 1 base, and 2 bases had no gene match. CDR3 size: 14 residues. Germline V gene data show CDR1 as MDHEN and CDR2 as SYDVKM. CDR3 sequence: CASSLLGGAYEQYF. The CDR3 DNA reads TGTGCCAGCAGTTTATTGGGGGGGGCCTACGAGCAGTACTTC.

The V and J genes are TRBV29-1 and TRBJ1-2; D is possibly TRBD1 (6 bases). The CDR3 has 11 amino acids. CDR1 is SQVTM, CDR2 ANQGSEA, per germline. Trimming stripped 6 bases from V and 4 bases from J, with 9 bases between. The CDR3, as DNA: TGCAGCGTGGGGGCATCCTATGGCTACACCTTC. Protein sequence: CSVGASYGYTF.

The J gene is TRBJ2-5, the V gene TRBV23-1, with D tentatively TRBD2 (5 bases). Being an ORF, TRBV23-1 has a function that is uncertain. Trimming shortened V by 1 base and J by 0 bases, and 9 bases separated the two germline ends. The CDR3 spans 15 residues. CDR3 bases: TGCGCCAGCAGTCAATGCGGGCATTACCAAGAGACCCAGTACTTC. The encoded protein is CASSQCGHYQETQYF.

This clone has just a few counts. The V and J genes are TRBV19 and TRBJ1-2; 7 bases fit TRBD1. The CDR3 is 15 residues long. From germline, CDR1 is LNHDA and CDR2 SQIVND (reference sequence). J lost 4 bases, V lost 6 bases, and 11 bases had no gene match. CDR3 nucleotides: TGTGCCAGTAGCCCCCGGAGGGGGCAAGGCTATGGCTACACCTTC. It specifies CASSPRRGQGYGYTF. Filled out from reference TRBV19 and TRBJ1-2, the complete variable domain reads DGGITQSPKYLFRKEGQNVTLSCEQNLNHDAMYWYRQDPGQGLRLIYYSQIVNDFQKGDIAEGYSVSREKKESFPLTVTSAQKNPTAFYLCASSPRRGQGYGYTFGSGTRLTVV.

This clone showed up many times. This chain uses TRBV29-1 with TRBJ2-7; 8 bases agree with TRBD1. CDR3 length: 14 residues. With V trimmed by 3 bases and J by 2 bases, 6 bases remained unmatched. Germline CDR1 and CDR2: SQVTM and ANQGSEA. The DNA for the CDR3 is TGCAGCGTTGATCTCCGGGACAGGCCCTACGAGCAGTACTTC. Translation gives CSVDLRDRPYEQYF.

This clone appeared a few times. The junction does not match germline at one end; this may be a read error. This rearrangement joins TRBV5-1 to TRBJ2-7, with TRBD1 matching 8 bases. CDR3 length: 12 amino acids. Germline V gene data show CDR1 as SGHRS and CDR2 as YFSETQ. The DNA for the CDR3 is TGTGCCAGCAGCTGGACAGGGAACGAGCAGTACTTC. Protein: CASSWTGNEQYF.

Concerning this clone itself: The DNA is left out, because the CDR3 cannot be placed on it with certainty; the CDR3 is given as TCRdb lists it. The rearrangement links TRBV30 to TRBJ2-2; the table's D gene call, TRBD2, was not cross checked with the DNA. From germline, CDR1 is GTSNPN and CDR2 SVGIG (reference sequence). The CDR3 is 18 residues long, ends included. This CDR3 reads CAWKASGGSRGAPGSCFF.

This clone was seen a handful of times. The V call is TRBV28, the J call TRBJ1-4; D possibly corresponds to TRBD1 (5 bases). CDR1 is MDHEN and CDR2 is SYDVKM in the germline V gene. The CDR3 is 13 amino acids. The V end lost 5 bases, the J end lost 8 bases, and 12 bases lay between the germline ends. The CDR3 DNA follows: TGTGCCAGCAGTCGAGGGGCGGGAGAAAAACTGTTTTTT. Translated, it gives CASSRGAGEKLFF.

This clone was detected a few times. The chain joins TRBV25-1 to TRBJ1-1, with D tentatively TRBD1 (5 bases). CDR3 size: 15 residues. V was trimmed by 3 bases and J by 11 bases, leaving 22 bases between them. Germline lookup yields CDR1 MGHDK and CDR2 SYGVNS. The CDR3: CASSEGPATSRRAFF. The CDR3 DNA sequence: TGTGCCAGCAGTGAGGGGCCGGCTACAAGCCGTCGGGCTTTCTTT.

Only a few counts were recorded for this clone. The J gene is TRBJ1-2, the V gene TRBV27, with D maybe TRBD1 (5 bases). The V and J ends lost 4 bases and 2 bases respectively, with 14 bases between them. The germline V gene has CDR1 MNHEY and CDR2 SMNVEV (reference sequence). The CDR3 is 15 amino acids. Written as DNA, the CDR3 is TGTGCCAGCAGTTCTCGCAGGGATTCAAACTATGGCTACACCTTC. Protein product: CASSSRRDSNYGYTF.

This clone was seen a few times. The rearrangement links TRBV5-1 to TRBJ2-7; 9 bases fit TRBD1. Germline V gene sequence: CDR1 SGHRS, CDR2 YFSETQ. The ends lost 3 bases at V and 5 bases at J; junction bases unmatched: 18. This CDR3 comprises 18 residues. CDR3 residues: CASSWEPGQGRSRDEQYF. In DNA, the CDR3 is TGCGCCAGCAGCTGGGAGCCGGGACAGGGTCGGAGCCGAGACGAGCAGTACTTC.

V gene TRBV5-4 combines with J gene TRBJ2-6; 8 bases are a match to TRBD2. After removal of 4 bases from V and 0 bases from J, the junction contained 6 bases not matched to a gene. The length of the CDR3 is 17 residues. Per the germline V gene, CDR1 is SGHNT and CDR2 is YYREEE (reference sequence). The CDR3 bases are TGTGCCAGCAGCACCGGACTAGCCGCCTCTGGGGCCAACGTCCTGACTTTC. Translation: CASSTGLAASGANVLTF. Based on the CDR3 plus reference TRBV5-4 and TRBJ2-6, the full variable domain is ETGVTQSPTHLIKTRGQQVTLRCSSQSGHNTVSWYQQALGQGPQFIFQYYREEENGRGNFPPRFSGLQFPNYSSELNVNALELDDSALYLCASSTGLAASGANVLTFGAGSRLTVL.

This clone was seen at least ten times. The same CDR3 can be traced to other DNA sequences in this sample. The V gene is TRBV7-2, the J gene TRBJ2-5; D is uncertain. The CDR3 sequence is 12 residues long. Germline values: CDR1 SGHTA, CDR2 FQGNSA. The V and J ends lost 2 bases and 5 bases respectively, with 6 bases between them. The CDR3 DNA sequence: TGTGCCAGCAGCTTACGTCGGGAGACCCAGTACTTC. As protein: CASSLRRETQYF.

The chain links TRBV11-3 to TRBJ2-2; TRBD2 matches 10 bases. Trimming cost V 0 bases and J 6 bases; bases outside gene matches: 4. Germline values: CDR1 SGHNT, CDR2 YENEEA. The CDR3 runs to 16 residues. The DNA for the CDR3 is TGTGCCAGCAGCTTAGATCCAGCGGGGGGGCCCGGGGAGCTGTTTTTT. Encoded protein: CASSLDPAGGPGELFF.

The chain uses TRBV7-9 and TRBJ1-1; maybe TRBD1 (5 bases). Per the germline V gene, CDR1 is SEHNR and CDR2 is FQNEAQ (reference sequence). V was pared by 4 bases and J by 2 bases, with 11 bases between. This CDR3 has 14 amino acids. In nucleotides, the CDR3 is TGTGCCAGCAGCTCAAAAGACAGTAACACTGAAGCTTTCTTT. As protein: CASSSKDSNTEAFF.

The chain employs TRBV25-1 and TRBJ1-2; 8 bases are a match to TRBD1. The CDR3 covers 14 residues. Germline CDR1 is MGHDK and CDR2 is SYGVNS. Trimming at V came to 3 bases and at J to 8 bases, leaving 8 bases not matched to a gene. The CDR3 protein is CASSDGSRGHGYTF. CDR3 nucleotide sequence: TGTGCCAGCAGTGATGGTAGCAGGGGGCACGGCTACACCTTC.

This clone was recorded a few times. This chain uses TRBV7-8 with TRBJ1-2, with D tentatively TRBD1 (5 bases). Trimming pared 5 bases from V and 7 bases from J, leaving 20 bases between. CDR1 is SGHVS and CDR2 is FQNEAQ in the germline V gene. The CDR3 is 15 residues long. This chain's CDR3 is CASSETRVMTAGYTF. The CDR3 DNA reads as TGTGCCAGCAGCGAAACCAGGGTAATGACGGCTGGCTACACCTTC.

CDR3 sequence reads: CASSRDRALSGANVLTF. CDR3 sequence (DNA): TGTGCCAGCAGTAGGGACAGGGCTCTCTCTGGGGCCAACGTCCTGACTTTC. The chain employs TRBV2 and TRBJ2-6, with 9 bases matching TRBD1. Germline-derived CDR1 and CDR2 are SNHLY and FYNNEI. This CDR3 has 17 amino acids. Germline trimming cut 5 bases from V and 0 bases from J; bases unmatched to any gene: 5.

J is TRBJ2-5 and V is TRBV5-4; D is possibly TRBD2 (5 bases). V lost 1 base and J 4 bases, leaving 14 bases between the germline ends. The CDR3 is made up of 15 amino acids. Looked up from germline, CDR1 is SGHNT and CDR2 is YYREEE (reference sequence). The CDR3 here is CASSLWFQGGETQYF. CDR3 nucleotide sequence: TGTGCCAGCAGCTTGTGGTTCCAAGGAGGAGAGACCCAGTACTTC.

There are a few counts of this clone. DNA of the CDR3: TGTGCCAGCAGCCAAGATCTGATAGGGGCGAACACTGAAGCTTTCTTT. Its translation: CASSQDLIGANTEAFF. The J gene is TRBJ1-1, the V gene TRBV14, with D perhaps matching TRBD1 (5 bases). V gave up 0 bases and J gave up 1 base, with 12 bases separating them. Germline CDR1 SGHDN, CDR2 FVKESK. The length of the CDR3 is 16 residues.

This clone was detected a few times. This chain links TRBV7-2 with TRBJ2-3; D possibly corresponds to TRBD1 (6 bases). The CDR3 contains 16 residues. CDR1 is SGHTA, CDR2 FQGNSA, per germline. The V gene lost 1 base and the J gene lost 5 bases, with 16 bases spanning the gap. The CDR3 is CASSLGGGQVRDTQYF. In DNA, the CDR3 is TGTGCCAGCAGCTTAGGTGGGGGCCAGGTTCGAGATACGCAGTATTTT.